This section outlines one T cell receptor beta chain sequence together with its context. The clone's antigen remains unknown. The input lacks base qualities; no much larger clone sits a single base away. CDR1 is given as LGHDT and CDR2 as YNNKEL, both from the germline V gene (reference sequence). Its CDR3 holds 11 amino acids, cysteine through phenylalanine. The retained sequence is limited to the CDR3, 33 bases, with the frame set at the first base. Trimming removed 2 bases from V and 7 bases from J, leaving 5 bases between the germline ends. The library relied on RT-PCR. Instrument on record: NextSeq 550. Using fastp at Q25 and MiXCR, TCRdb reprocessed the public reads and kept productive beta chains. One record per CDR3 amino acid sequence lists the most common genes and DNA. The sample has 390,000 or so distinct CDR3 sequences on record, roughly 17% of them singletons. The biggest ten clones account for less than 8% of the sample.

This entry belongs to a study of patients and donors after allogeneic stem cell transplantation (TCRdb year 2020). Sequenced sample: blood, either unsorted or a sorted T cell fraction (not recorded which). This sequence originates from a human donor who was either an allogeneic HSCT recipient or a stem cell or donor lymphocyte infusion donor (not recorded which). It is not recorded whose cells these are; they may come from a transplant donor. Here the chain combines TRBV3-1 and TRBJ2-5, with TRBD1 perhaps the D gene, on 5 matching bases. At the DNA level, the sequence is TGTGCCAGCAGCCAACAGGGGACCCAGTACTTC. This sequence encodes CASSQQGTQYF.